These T cell receptor beta chains were read from a single sample in a study of blood T cell repertoires in COVID-19. Data came from immunoSEQ multiplex PCR; TCRdb stores just in-frame clones and leaves some out. The data hold approximately 350,000 clones, with roughly 90% observed a single time. The specimen was peripheral blood. Receptor source: a woman in her 30s with COVID-19, enrolled during active disease. The CDR3 runs from the conserved cysteine through the conserved F or W. A D gene is named only where the DNA matches it firmly. Not all rows give a size; the values are once, few, many and, for expanded clones, a class.

d_gene: NA
len: 15
j_gene: TRBJ2-1
v_gene: TRBV12-5
abundance: NA
CDR3nt: TGTGCTAGTGCAATCGAAGGGTCGGGGGTCGATGAGCAGTTCTTC
CDR3aa: CASAIEGSGVDEQFF

d_gene: NA
len: 15
j_gene: TRBJ2-2
v_gene: TRBV15
abundance: NA
CDR3nt: TGTGCCACCAGCAGAGATAGGGGGAACACCGGGGAGCTGTTTTTT
CDR3aa: CATSRDRGNTGELFF

d_gene: NA
len: 15
j_gene: TRBJ2-2
v_gene: TRBV5-6
abundance: NA
CDR3nt: TGTGCCAGCAGCTTCCGACAGGCGAACACCGGGGAGCTGTTTTTT
CDR3aa: CASSFRQANTGELFF

d_gene: NA
len: 16
j_gene: TRBJ2-3
v_gene: TRBV7-9
abundance: NA
CDR3nt: TGTGCCAGCAGCTTAGTCAGTGGGAGTGGGACAGATACGCAGTATTTT
CDR3aa: CASSLVSGSGTDTQYF

d_gene: NA
len: 15
j_gene: TRBJ1-6
v_gene: TRBV27
abundance: NA
CDR3nt: TGTGCCAGCAGTTTAAGGCAGGTGGGAGATTCACCCCTCCACTTT
CDR3aa: CASSLRQVGDSPLHF

d_gene: NA
len: 16
j_gene: TRBJ1-5
v_gene: TRBV19
abundance: NA
CDR3nt: TGTGCCAGTAGTTCCGGGCAGCAGGGCGGACGTCAGCCCCAGCATTTT
CDR3aa: CASSSGQQGGRQPQHF

d_gene: NA
len: 16
j_gene: TRBJ2-3
v_gene: TRBV9
abundance: NA
CDR3nt: TGTGCCAGCAGCGTACGGCCAGCGGGACACACAGATACGCAGTATTTT
CDR3aa: CASSVRPAGHTDTQYF

d_gene: NA
len: 18
j_gene: TRBJ2-6
v_gene: TRBV12-2
abundance: NA
CDR3nt: TGTGCAAGTCGCTCCCCCACAGGGGGGATCTCTGGGGCCAACGTCCTGACTTTC
CDR3aa: CASRSPTGGISGANVLTF

d_gene: TRBD1
len: 15
j_gene: TRBJ1-4
v_gene: TRBV28
abundance: NA
CDR3nt: TGTGCCAGCAGTACTATTGGACAGGGAGAAGAAAAACTGTTTTTT
CDR3aa: CASSTIGQGEEKLFF

d_gene: NA
len: 14
j_gene: TRBJ2-5
v_gene: TRBV4-1
abundance: NA
CDR3nt: TGCGCCAGCAGCCAAGGCGTGGGCACGAAGACCCAGTACTTC
CDR3aa: CASSQGVGTKTQYF

d_gene: NA
len: 12
j_gene: TRBJ2-2
v_gene: TRBV7-2
abundance: NA
CDR3nt: TGTGCCAGCAGTAGTGCGGCCGGGGAGCTGTTTTTT
CDR3aa: CASSSAAGELFF

d_gene: TRBD1
len: 16
j_gene: TRBJ1-2
v_gene: TRBV7-9
abundance: NA
CDR3nt: TGTGCCAGCAGCCCATCAACAGGGGGCTTGGACTATGGCTACACCTTC
CDR3aa: CASSPSTGGLDYGYTF

d_gene: NA
len: 18
j_gene: TRBJ1-4
v_gene: TRBV4-1
abundance: NA
CDR3nt: TGCGCCAGCAGCCAAGAAAGGTGGGGAGTTGCAACTAATGAAAAACTGTTTTTT
CDR3aa: CASSQERWGVATNEKLFF

d_gene: TRBD1
len: 14
j_gene: TRBJ1-4
v_gene: TRBV7-2
abundance: NA
CDR3nt: TGTGCCAGCAGCTTATCGGTCAGGGGGGAAAAACTGTTTTTT
CDR3aa: CASSLSVRGEKLFF

d_gene: NA
len: 12
j_gene: TRBJ2-7
v_gene: TRBV14
abundance: few
CDR3nt: TGTGCCAGCAGCACTCCCTGGACTTTGCTCAGCTTC
CDR3aa: CASSTPWTLLSF

d_gene: TRBD1
len: 15
j_gene: TRBJ1-5
v_gene: TRBV2
abundance: many
CDR3nt: TGTGCCAGCAGTGAACAGGCAGGGGGGAATCAGCCCCAGCATTTT
CDR3aa: CASSEQAGGNQPQHF

d_gene: TRBD2
len: 15
j_gene: TRBJ2-1
v_gene: TRBV5-4
abundance: NA
CDR3nt: TGTGCCAGCAGCCCGGGACTGGGACTATACAATGAGCAGTTCTTC
CDR3aa: CASSPGLGLYNEQFF

d_gene: TRBD1
len: 14
j_gene: TRBJ2-2
v_gene: TRBV28
abundance: NA
CDR3nt: TGTGCCAGCAGAGGGACAGTTAACACCGGGGAGCTGTTTTTT
CDR3aa: CASRGTVNTGELFF

d_gene: TRBD2
len: 12
j_gene: TRBJ2-1
v_gene: TRBV4-3
abundance: few
CDR3nt: TGCGCCAGCAGCCAGACTAGCGATGAGCAGTTCTTC
CDR3aa: CASSQTSDEQFF

d_gene: NA
len: 16
j_gene: TRBJ2-7
v_gene: TRBV28
abundance: NA
CDR3nt: TGTGCCAGCAGTTTCGATGGAGGGGCAGGGCAGTACGAGCAGTACTTC
CDR3aa: CASSFDGGAGQYEQYF

d_gene: TRBD1
len: 15
j_gene: TRBJ1-5
v_gene: TRBV12-5
abundance: NA
CDR3nt: TGTGCTAGTGGGCCGACAGGGGATGATAATCAGCCCCAGCATTTT
CDR3aa: CASGPTGDDNQPQHF

d_gene: NA
len: 14
j_gene: TRBJ1-2
v_gene: TRBV29-1
abundance: NA
CDR3nt: TGCAGCGTTCCAGGGGTGGCTGGGGTCGGTGGCTACACCTTC
CDR3aa: CSVPGVAGVGGYTF

d_gene: NA
len: 15
j_gene: TRBJ1-2
v_gene: TRBV5-5
abundance: NA
CDR3nt: TGTGCCAGCAGCCTGACTGTAGGACAATATTATGGCTACACCTTC
CDR3aa: CASSLTVGQYYGYTF

d_gene: TRBD2
len: 14
j_gene: TRBJ2-3
v_gene: TRBV5-6
abundance: NA
CDR3nt: TGTGCCAGCAGCTTGGCGTTGCGGGGGGATACGCAGTATTTT
CDR3aa: CASSLALRGDTQYF

d_gene: TRBD2
len: 16
j_gene: TRBJ2-1
v_gene: TRBV9
abundance: NA
CDR3nt: TGTGCCAGCAGCGTAGATAGACTAGCGTCCTACAATGAGCAGTTCTTC
CDR3aa: CASSVDRLASYNEQFF

d_gene: NA
len: 17
j_gene: TRBJ2-3
v_gene: TRBV5-5
abundance: once
CDR3nt: TGTGCCAGCAGCTTGTCTCTATACGCCTCTAGCACAGATACGCAGTATTTT
CDR3aa: CASSLSLYASSTDTQYF

d_gene: TRBD2
len: 15
j_gene: TRBJ2-5
v_gene: TRBV5-6
abundance: NA
CDR3nt: TGTGCCAGCAGCTTTAGCGGGGGGTGGCAAGAGACCCAGTACTTC
CDR3aa: CASSFSGGWQETQYF

d_gene: TRBD1
len: 13
j_gene: TRBJ1-2
v_gene: TRBV6-2/TRBV6-3
abundance: NA
CDR3nt: TGTGCCAGCAGTAACAGACAGGGGTATGGCTACACCTTC
CDR3aa: CASSNRQGYGYTF

d_gene: NA
len: 14
j_gene: TRBJ1-5
v_gene: TRBV27
abundance: NA
CDR3nt: TGTGCCAGCAGTTCGACAGGAGACGTAGGGCCCCAGCATTTT
CDR3aa: CASSSTGDVGPQHF

d_gene: TRBD1
len: 14
j_gene: TRBJ1-4
v_gene: TRBV30
abundance: NA
CDR3nt: TGTGCCTGGAGTTTGGGGCAGGGGGAGGAAAAACTGTTTTTT
CDR3aa: CAWSLGQGEEKLFF

d_gene: NA
len: 12
j_gene: TRBJ1-2
v_gene: TRBV25-1
abundance: NA
CDR3nt: TGTGCCAGCCAGGGGACACTCTATGGCTACACCTTC
CDR3aa: CASQGTLYGYTF

d_gene: TRBD1
len: 16
j_gene: TRBJ2-3
v_gene: TRBV11-2
abundance: NA
CDR3nt: TGTGCCAGCAGCTTAGATTTGGGACAGGCCACAGATACGCAGTATTTT
CDR3aa: CASSLDLGQATDTQYF